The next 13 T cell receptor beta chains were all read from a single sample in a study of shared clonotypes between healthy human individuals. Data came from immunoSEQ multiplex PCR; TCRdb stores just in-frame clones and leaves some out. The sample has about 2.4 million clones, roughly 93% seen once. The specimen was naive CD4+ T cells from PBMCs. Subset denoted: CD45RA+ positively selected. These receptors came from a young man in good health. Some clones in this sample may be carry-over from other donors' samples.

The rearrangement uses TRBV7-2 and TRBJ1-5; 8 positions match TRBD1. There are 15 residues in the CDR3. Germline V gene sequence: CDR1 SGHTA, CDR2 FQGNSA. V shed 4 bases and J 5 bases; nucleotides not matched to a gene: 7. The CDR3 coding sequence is TGTGCCAGCAGCTCAACGACAGGGGACTATCAGCCCCAGCATTTT. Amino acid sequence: CASSSTTGDYQPQHF.

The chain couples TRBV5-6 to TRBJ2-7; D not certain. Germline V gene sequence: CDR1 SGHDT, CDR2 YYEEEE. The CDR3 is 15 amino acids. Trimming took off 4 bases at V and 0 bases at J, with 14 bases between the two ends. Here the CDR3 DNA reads TGTGCCAGCAGCCGAGGACGGCTTAGCTCCTACGAGCAGTACTTC. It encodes CASSRGRLSSYEQYF.

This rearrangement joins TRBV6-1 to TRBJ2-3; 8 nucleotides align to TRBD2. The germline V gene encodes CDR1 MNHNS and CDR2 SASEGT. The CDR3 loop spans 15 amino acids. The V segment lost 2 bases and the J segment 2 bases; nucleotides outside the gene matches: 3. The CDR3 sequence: CASSERGRSTDTQYF. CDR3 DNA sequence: TGTGCCAGCAGTGAACGCGGGAGGTCCACAGATACGCAGTATTTT.

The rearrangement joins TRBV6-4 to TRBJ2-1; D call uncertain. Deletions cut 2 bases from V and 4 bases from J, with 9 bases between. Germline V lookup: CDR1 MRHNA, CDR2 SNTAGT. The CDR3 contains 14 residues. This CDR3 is CASSDGYEYNEQFF. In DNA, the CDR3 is TGTGCCAGCAGTGACGGGTACGAATACAATGAGCAGTTCTTC.

CDR3 coding DNA: TGTGCCAGTCGGATAGGTGAAAAACTGTTTTTT. This codes for CASRIGEKLFF. The chain combines TRBV19 with TRBJ1-4; unclear D gene. V was cut by 8 bases and J by 7 bases, with 8 bases left in between. Germline V lookup: CDR1 LNHDA, CDR2 SQIVND (reference sequence). CDR3 length: 11 amino acids.

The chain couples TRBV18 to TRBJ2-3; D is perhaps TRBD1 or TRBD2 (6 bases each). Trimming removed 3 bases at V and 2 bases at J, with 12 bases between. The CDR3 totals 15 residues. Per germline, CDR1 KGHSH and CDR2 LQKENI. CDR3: CASSPSGATTDTQYF. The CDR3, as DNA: TGTGCCAGCTCACCGTCGGGGGCTACCACAGATACGCAGTATTTT.

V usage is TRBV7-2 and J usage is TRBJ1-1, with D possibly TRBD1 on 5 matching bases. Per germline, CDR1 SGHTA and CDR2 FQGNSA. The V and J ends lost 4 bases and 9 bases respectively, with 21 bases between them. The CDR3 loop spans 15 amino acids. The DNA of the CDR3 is TGTGCCAGCAGCTCGGACCGGGGAGGGACCCCTCAAGCTTTCTTT. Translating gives CASSSDRGGTPQAFF.

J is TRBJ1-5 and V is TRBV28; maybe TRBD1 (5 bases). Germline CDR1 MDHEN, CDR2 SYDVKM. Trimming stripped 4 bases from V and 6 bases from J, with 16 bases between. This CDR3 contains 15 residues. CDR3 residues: CASSSAGRLIQPQHF. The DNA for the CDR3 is TGTGCCAGCAGTTCCGCAGGGAGACTCATTCAGCCCCAGCATTTT. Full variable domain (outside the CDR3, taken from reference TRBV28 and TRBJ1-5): DVKVTQSSRYLVKRTGEKVFLECVQDMDHENMFWYRQDPGLGLRLIYFSYDVKMKEKGDIPEGYSVSREKKERFSLILESASTNQTSMYLCASSSAGRLIQPQHFGDGTRLSIL.

This CDR3 reads CSVVIGRAGNQPQHF. The CDR3 region has the DNA TGCAGCGTTGTGATAGGGCGGGCCGGCAATCAGCCCCAGCATTTT. The genes are TRBV29-1 and TRBJ1-5, with unresolved D. The germline V gene has CDR1 SQVTM and CDR2 ANQGSEA. V lost 4 bases to trimming and J lost 2 bases, with 15 bases between them. This CDR3 comprises 15 residues.

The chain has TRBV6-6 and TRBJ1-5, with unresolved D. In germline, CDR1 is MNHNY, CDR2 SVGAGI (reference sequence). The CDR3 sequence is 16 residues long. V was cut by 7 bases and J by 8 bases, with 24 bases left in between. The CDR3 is CASIKNLGGRIEPQHF. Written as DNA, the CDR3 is TGTGCCAGCATCAAAAATCTGGGCGGGCGGATTGAGCCCCAGCATTTT.

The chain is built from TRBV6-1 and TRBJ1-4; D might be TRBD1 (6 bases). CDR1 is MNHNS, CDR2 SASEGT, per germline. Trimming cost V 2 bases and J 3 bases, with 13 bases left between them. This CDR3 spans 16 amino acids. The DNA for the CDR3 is TGTGCCAGCAGTGAAATGGGGGGCAGAGCTAATGAAAAACTGTTTTTT. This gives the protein CASSEMGGRANEKLFF.

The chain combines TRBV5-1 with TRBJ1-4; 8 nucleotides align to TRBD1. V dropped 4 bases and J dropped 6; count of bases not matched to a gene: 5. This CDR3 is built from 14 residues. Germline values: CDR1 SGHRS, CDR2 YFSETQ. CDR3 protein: CASSAGQGYEKLFF. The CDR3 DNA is TGCGCCAGCAGCGCCGGACAGGGTTATGAAAAACTGTTTTTT.

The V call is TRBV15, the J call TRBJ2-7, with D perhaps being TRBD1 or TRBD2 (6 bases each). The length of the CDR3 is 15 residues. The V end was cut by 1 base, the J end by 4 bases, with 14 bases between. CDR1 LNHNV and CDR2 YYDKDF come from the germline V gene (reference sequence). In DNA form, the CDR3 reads TGTGCCACCAGCAGAGTCGGGGGCGGCAAGTACGAGCAGTACTTC. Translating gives CATSRVGGGKYEQYF. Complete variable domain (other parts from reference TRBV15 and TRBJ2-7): DAMVIQNPRYQVTQFGKPVTLSCSQTLNHNVMYWYQQKSSQAPKLLFHYYDKDFNNEADTPDNFQSRRPNTSFCFLDIRSPGLGDTAMYLCATSRVGGGKYEQYFGPGTRLTVT.